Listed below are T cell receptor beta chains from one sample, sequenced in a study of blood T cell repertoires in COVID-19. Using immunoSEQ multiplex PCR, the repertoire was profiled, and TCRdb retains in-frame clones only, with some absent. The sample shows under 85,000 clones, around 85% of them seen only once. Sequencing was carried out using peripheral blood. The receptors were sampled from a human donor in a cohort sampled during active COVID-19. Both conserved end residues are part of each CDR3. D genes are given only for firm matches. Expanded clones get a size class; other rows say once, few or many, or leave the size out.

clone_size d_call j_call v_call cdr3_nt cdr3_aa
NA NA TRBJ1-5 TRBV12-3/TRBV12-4 TGTGCCAGCAGGTCGGGGATCAGCCCCCAGCATTTT CASRSGISPQHF
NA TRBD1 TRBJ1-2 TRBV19 TGTGCCACCCTCCCTCAGGGGGCCTATGGCTACACCTTC CATLPQGAYGYTF
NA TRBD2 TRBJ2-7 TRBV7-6 TGTGCCAGCAGCCCCAGGGGTAGCGGGGGGGCCTTTGATCCTATGAAGCAGTACTTC CASSPRGSGGAFDPMKQYF
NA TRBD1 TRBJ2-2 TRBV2 TGTGCCAGCAGGGACAGGGATTGGAACACCGGGGAGCTGTTTTTT CASRDRDWNTGELFF
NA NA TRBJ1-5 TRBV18 TGTGCCAGCTCACCAAATGGCAGGGTGGGTCAGCCCCAGCATTTT CASSPNGRVGQPQHF
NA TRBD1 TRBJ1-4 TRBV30 TGTGCCTGGGCGACCGGGACAGGGTACGAAAAACTGTTTTTT CAWATGTGYEKLFF
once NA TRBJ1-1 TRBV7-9 TGTGCCAGCAGCTTACAGGGTTCGGTCACTGAAGCTTTCTTT CASSLQGSVTEAFF
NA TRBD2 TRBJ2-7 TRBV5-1 TGCGCCAGCAGCGTGTCGGGGGGGACCTACGAGCAGTACTTC CASSVSGGTYEQYF
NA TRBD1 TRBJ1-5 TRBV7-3 TGTGCCAGCAGCCCGACAGGACAGGGGGACCAGCCCCAGCATTTT CASSPTGQGDQPQHF
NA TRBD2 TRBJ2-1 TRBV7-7 TGTGCCAGCAGCCCGACTAGCGGGGTAACCTACAATGAGCAGTTCTTC CASSPTSGVTYNEQFF
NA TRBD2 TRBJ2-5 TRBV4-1 TGCGCCAGCAACCAAGTTCTCCTAGCGGGGAAACAAGAGACCCAGTACTTC CASNQVLLAGKQETQYF
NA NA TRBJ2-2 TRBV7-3 TGTGCCAGCAGCTCCTTTCAGGGTCCCGGGGAGCTGTTTTTT CASSSFQGPGELFF
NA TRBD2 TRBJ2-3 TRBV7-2 TGTGCCAGCAGCATCGGGGGGGGCCCAGATACGCAGTATTTT CASSIGGGPDTQYF
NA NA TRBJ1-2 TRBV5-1 TGCGCCAGCAGCCCGCTGGCAGGGGTGGATGGTGGCTACACCTTC CASSPLAGVDGGYTF
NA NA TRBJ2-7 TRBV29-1 TGCAGCGCCCTAGGGGGGGGGAGGCACGAGCAGTACTTC CSALGGGRHEQYF
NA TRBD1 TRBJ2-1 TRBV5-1 TGCGCCAGCAGCTTGACAGGGGCTCTTGTTCACAATGAGCAGTTCTTC CASSLTGALVHNEQFF
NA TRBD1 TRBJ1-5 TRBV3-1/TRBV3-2 TGTGCCAGCAGCCAAGGGGACAGGGGGCAGAAACAGCCCCAGCATTTT CASSQGDRGQKQPQHF
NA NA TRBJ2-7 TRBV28 TGTGCCAGCAGTTCACCTGACAGGAATACCTACGAGCAGTACTTC CASSSPDRNTYEQYF
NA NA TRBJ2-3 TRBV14 TGTGCCAGCAGCCCCCAAGCCAGGGATACGCAGTATTTT CASSPQARDTQYF
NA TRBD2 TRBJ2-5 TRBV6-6 TGTGCCAGCGGGCATAGCGGGGGGAACCAAGAGACCCAGTACTTC CASGHSGGNQETQYF
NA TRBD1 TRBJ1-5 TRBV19 TGTGCCAGTAGTGTACAGGGGGGCAATCAGCCCCAGCATTTT CASSVQGGNQPQHF
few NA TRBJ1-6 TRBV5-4 TGTGCCAGCAGCCGGGATGGACCGCAGGATTCACCCCTCCACTTT CASSRDGPQDSPLHF
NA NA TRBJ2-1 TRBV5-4 TGTGCCACCCGTCCCCGGGACTCAGGAGAGCAGTTCTTC CATRPRDSGEQFF
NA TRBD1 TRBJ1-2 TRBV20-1 TGCAGTGCTAGTCTTGAGACAGGGCGCGGCTACACCTTC CSASLETGRGYTF
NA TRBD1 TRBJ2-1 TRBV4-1 TGCGCCAGCAGCCAAGATATGTACGGGACAGGCGATGAGCAGTTCTTC CASSQDMYGTGDEQFF
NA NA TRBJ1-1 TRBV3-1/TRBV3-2 TGTGCCAGCAGCCAAGAGCAGTCGGGGAACACTGAAGCTTTCTTT CASSQEQSGNTEAFF
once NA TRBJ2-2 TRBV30 TGTGCCTCAGCCGACGGGGGGCCTACCGGGGAGCTGTTTTTT CASADGGPTGELFF
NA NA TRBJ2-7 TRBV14 TGTGCCAGCAGCCTCTCCTTTTACGAGCAGTACTTC CASSLSFYEQYF
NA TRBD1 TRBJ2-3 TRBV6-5 TGTGCCAGCAGGGGGACAGGGACAGATACGCAGTATTTT CASRGTGTDTQYF
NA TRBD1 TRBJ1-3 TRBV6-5 TGTGCCAGCAGCAGGACAGGGCCAGGAAACACCATATATTTT CASSRTGPGNTIYF
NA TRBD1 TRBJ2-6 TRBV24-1 TGTGCCACCAGTGACCCCGGGACAGGGGGCGCGGGGGGGGCCAACGTCCTGACTTTC CATSDPGTGGAGGANVLTF
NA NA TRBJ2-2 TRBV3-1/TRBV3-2 TGTGCCAGCAGCCAAGATTCGGTCACCGGGGAGCTGTTTTTT CASSQDSVTGELFF
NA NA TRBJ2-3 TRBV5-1 TGCGCCAGCAGCGCCGGGGGTGGCGACACAGATACGCAGTATTTT CASSAGGGDTDTQYF
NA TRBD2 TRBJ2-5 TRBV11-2 TGTGCCAGCAGCTTAGTCACCGGGTTAGCGGGAGAGACCCAGTACTTC CASSLVTGLAGETQYF
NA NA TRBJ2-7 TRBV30 TGTGCCTGGAGTAGTTGGCAGGGGCAGTACTTC CAWSSWQGQYF
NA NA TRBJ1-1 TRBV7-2 TGTGCCAGCAGCTTAGCGCGAGGGGCGGGGACTGAAGCTTTCTTT CASSLARGAGTEAFF
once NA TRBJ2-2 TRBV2 TGTGCCAGCAGAAAACAGGGAGTCACCGGGGAGCTGTTTTTT CASRKQGVTGELFF
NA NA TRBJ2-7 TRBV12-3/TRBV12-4 TGTGCCAGCAGTTTTCGGGAGTCTAGTGAGCAGTACTTC CASSFRESSEQYF
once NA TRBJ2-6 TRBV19 TGTGCCATTTCCAGGGGAACTGGGGCCAACGTCCTGACTTTC CAISRGTGANVLTF
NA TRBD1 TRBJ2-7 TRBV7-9 TGTGCCAGCAGCTCCCGACAGGGTAGCTACGAGCAGTACTTC CASSSRQGSYEQYF
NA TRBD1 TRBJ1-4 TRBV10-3 TGTGCCATCAGTCAGGGGGCATCTAATGAAAAACTGTTTTTT CAISQGASNEKLFF
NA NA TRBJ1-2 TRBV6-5 TGTGCCAGCAGTTACATTGCCGGTTCGGATGGCTACACCTTC CASSYIAGSDGYTF
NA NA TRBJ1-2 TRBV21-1 TGTGCCAGCAGCAAAGTCGGGGGGCGGGCTGATGGCTACACCTTC CASSKVGGRADGYTF
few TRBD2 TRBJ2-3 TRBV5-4 TGTGCCAGCAGCTCCCAGGGACTAGCGGGGGGGCGGGGATTCACAGATACGCAGTATTTT CASSSQGLAGGRGFTDTQYF
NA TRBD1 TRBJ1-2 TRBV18 TGTGCCAGCTCACCGGACAGGGTGTATGGCTACACCTTC CASSPDRVYGYTF
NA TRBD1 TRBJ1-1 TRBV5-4 TGTGCCAGCAGCAGGGGACAGGGGGGTGCCACTGAAGCTTTCTTT CASSRGQGGATEAFF
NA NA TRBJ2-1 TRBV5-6 TGTGCCAGCAGCTTGTCCCCTGGGTGGTCTAGCGATTACGAGCAGTTCTTC CASSLSPGWSSDYEQFF
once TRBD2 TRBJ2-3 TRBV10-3 TGTGCCATCAGGACTAGCGGGGGGGTTCACACAGATACGCAGTATTTT CAIRTSGGVHTDTQYF
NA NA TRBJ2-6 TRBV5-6 TGTGCCAGCAGCTTGCTCCCCTCTGGGGCCAACGTCCTGACTTTC CASSLLPSGANVLTF
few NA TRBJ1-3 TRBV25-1 TGTGCCAGCAGCCCACTCGCTGGAAACACCATATATTTT CASSPLAGNTIYF
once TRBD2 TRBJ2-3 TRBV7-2 TGTGCCAGCAGCTTAGCCGCCCCCGTAGCGGGGGGCCAAGATACGCAGTATTTT CASSLAAPVAGGQDTQYF
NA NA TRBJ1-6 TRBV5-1 TGCGCCAGCAGCGTATCCTATAATTCACCCCTCCACTTT CASSVSYNSPLHF